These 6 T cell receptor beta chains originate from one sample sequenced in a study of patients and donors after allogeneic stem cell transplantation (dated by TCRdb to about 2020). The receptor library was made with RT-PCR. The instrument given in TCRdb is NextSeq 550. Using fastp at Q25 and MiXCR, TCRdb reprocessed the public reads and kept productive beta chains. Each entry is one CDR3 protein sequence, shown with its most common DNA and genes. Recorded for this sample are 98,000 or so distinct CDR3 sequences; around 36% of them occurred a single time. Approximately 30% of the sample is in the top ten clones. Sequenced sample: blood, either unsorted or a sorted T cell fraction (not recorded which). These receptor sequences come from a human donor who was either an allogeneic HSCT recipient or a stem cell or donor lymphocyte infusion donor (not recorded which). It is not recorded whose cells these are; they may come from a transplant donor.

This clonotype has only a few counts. In DNA form, the CDR3 reads TGCAGCGTTGCTTTTTCCCGTGTACGCACAGATACGCAGTATTTT. Protein product: CSVAFSRVRTDTQYF. This rearrangement joins TRBV29-1 to TRBJ2-3; D remains unclear. Germline values: CDR1 SQVTM, CDR2 ANQGSEA. V was trimmed by 4 bases and J by 1 base, leaving 15 bases between them. There are 15 residues in the CDR3.

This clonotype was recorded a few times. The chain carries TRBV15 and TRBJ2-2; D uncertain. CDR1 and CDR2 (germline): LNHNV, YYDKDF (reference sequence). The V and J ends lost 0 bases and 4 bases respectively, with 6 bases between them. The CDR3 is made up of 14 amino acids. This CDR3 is CATSRDFGTGELFF. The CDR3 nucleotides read TGTGCCACCAGCAGAGATTTCGGCACCGGGGAGCTGTTTTTT.

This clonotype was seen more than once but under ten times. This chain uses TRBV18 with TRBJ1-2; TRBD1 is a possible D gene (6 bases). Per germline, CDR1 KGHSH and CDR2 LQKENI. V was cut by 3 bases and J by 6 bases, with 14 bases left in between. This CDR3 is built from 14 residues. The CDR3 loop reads CASSPAGAQNGYTF. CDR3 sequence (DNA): TGTGCCAGCTCACCGGCGGGGGCGCAAAATGGCTACACCTTC.

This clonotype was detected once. The CDR3 sequence: CASSPRQRHQPQHF. Here the CDR3 DNA reads TGTGCCAGCAGCCCTCGACAGAGGCATCAGCCCCAGCATTTT. V and J are TRBV27 and TRBJ1-5, with a weak D call TRBD1 (5 bases). Germline lookup yields CDR1 MNHEY and CDR2 SMNVEV (reference sequence). The CDR3 sequence is 14 residues long. V was cut by 6 bases and J by 5 bases, with 14 bases left in between.

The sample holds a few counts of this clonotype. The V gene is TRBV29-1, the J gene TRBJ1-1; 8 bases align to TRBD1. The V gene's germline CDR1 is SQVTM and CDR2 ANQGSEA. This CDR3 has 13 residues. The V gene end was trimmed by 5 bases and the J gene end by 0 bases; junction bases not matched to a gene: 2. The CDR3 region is CSVHRGLNTEAFF. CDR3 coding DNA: TGCAGCGTTCACAGGGGGTTGAACACTGAAGCTTTCTTT.

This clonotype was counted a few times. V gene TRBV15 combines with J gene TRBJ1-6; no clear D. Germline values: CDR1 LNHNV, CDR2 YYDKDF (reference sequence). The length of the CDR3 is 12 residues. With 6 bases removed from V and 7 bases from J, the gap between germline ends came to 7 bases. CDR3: CATSHFNSPLHF. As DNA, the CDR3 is TGTGCCACCAGTCATTTCAATTCACCCCTCCACTTT.